This T cell receptor beta chain was profiled in a study of beta chain features in type 1 diabetes. Overall study results and limits: A potential influence of HLA type upon TCRB rearrangement remained unresolved herein.

Concerning this clone itself: The antigen is not known.

V lost 0 bases, J lost 9 bases, and 6 bases stayed unmatched. CDR3 size: 15 residues. Germline V gene data show CDR1 as SGHRS and CDR2 as YFSETQ. Expressed TCRB transcripts were sequenced after all isolated RNA was converted to cDNA. Reads from naive, central memory and regulatory T cell samples averaged approximately 3.4 million. The data were produced by immunoSEQ multiplex PCR, yet TCRdb's version contains in-frame clones alone and is incomplete. The sample includes under 200,000 clones, 8.1% of them seen just once. Each of the CD4+ naive, central memory, regulatory and stem cell-like memory populations was sorted via CD45RO/CCR7/CD25/CD127/CD95/CD27.

This sequence originates from a man aged 18 to 35 in good health. The rearrangement joins TRBV5-1 to TRBJ2-1, with 10 bases fitting TRBD1. Sequenced input: central memory CD4+ T cells from blood. For the CDR3, the DNA is TGCGCCAGCAGCTTGGGACAGGGGGCCTGGAGTGAGCAGTTCTTC. Protein product: CASSLGQGAWSEQFF. Combining the CDR3 with reference TRBV5-1 and TRBJ2-1 gives the whole variable domain KAGVTQTPRYLIKTRGQQVTLSCSPISGHRSVSWYQQTPGQGLQFLFEYFSETQRNKGNFPGRFSGRQFSNSRSEMNVSTLELGDSALYLCASSLGQGAWSEQFFGPGTRLTVL.